This T cell receptor beta chain was documented in a study of chemoradiotherapy in HPV16-positive cancers. Germline V CDR1 and CDR2: MGHRA, YSYEKL. The V end was cut by 0 bases, the J end by 6 bases, with 11 bases between. The CDR3 runs to 15 residues. This clone was seen just once. Sequenced by immunoSEQ multiplex PCR; TCRdb stores in-frame clones only, minus some. Of tens of thousands of clones listed, roughly 94% were seen once; the top ten hold approximately 2.7%. The sequence came from a human donor with HPV-associated anogenital cancer. Sample collection occurred from a patient who underwent chemoradiotherapy. The rearrangement joins TRBV4-1 to TRBJ1-4; D not resolved. The CDR3 sequence is CASSQDPLGHEKLFF. In DNA, the CDR3 is TGCGCCAGCAGCCAAGATCCCCTAGGGCATGAAAAACTGTTTTTT.